This is a list of T cell receptor gamma chains from one sample in a study of Vδ1+ human thymocytes. TCRdb called clones anew from the multiplex PCR reads with CATT. The sample has approximately 20,000 gamma-chain clones; 12% to 15% are singletons. Sequencing was done on a sample of Vdelta1+ gamma-delta thymocytes from the thymus. These receptors were obtained from a child under two years old who had congenital heart surgery. Each CDR3 is given with its conserved first and last residue. Clone size, where shown, is once, few, many, or a class for clones that have expanded.

abundance	v_gene	j_gene	CDR3aa	CDR3nt
.	TRGV4	TRGJP2	CATWKAWNSSDWIKTF	TGTGCCACCTGGAAGGCCTGGAACAGTAGTGATTGGATCAAGACGTTT
.	TRGV4	TRGJ1/TRGJ2	CATWGYDYKKLF	TGTGCCACCTGGGGCTATGATTATAAGAAACTCTTT
few	TRGV2	TRGJ1/TRGJ2	CATWDGPLVYKKLF	TGTGCCACCTGGGACGGGCCCTTAGTTTATAAGAAACTCTTT
few	TRGV4	TRGJ1/TRGJ2	CATWNGRDYYKKLF	TGTGCCACCTGGAATGGAAGGGATTATTATAAGAAACTCTTT
few	TRGV2	TRGJ1/TRGJ2	CATWDGPKKLF	TGTGCCACCTGGGACGGCCCTAAGAAACTCTTT
few	TRGV2	TRGJ1/TRGJ2	CATWDGPGKLF	TGTGCCACCTGGGACGGGCCCGGGAAACTCTTT
.	TRGV8	TRGJ1/TRGJ2	CATCPFELF	TGTGCCACCTGCCCATTTGAACTCTTT
few	TRGV8	TRGJ1/TRGJ2	CATWDRGMKKLF	TGTGCCACCTGGGATCGAGGAATGAAGAAACTCTTT
medium-sized	TRGV8	TRGJ1/TRGJ2	CATWDGNYYKKLF	TGTGCCACCTGGGATGGAAATTATTATAAGAAACTCTTT
few	TRGV9	TRGJ1/TRGJ2	CALWEPPGLYKKLF	TGTGCCTTGTGGGAGCCACCGGGGTTATATAAGAAACTCTTT
.	TRGV2	TRGJ1/TRGJ2	CATWDGSKLF	TGTGCCACCTGGGACGGGAGTAAACTCTTT
.	TRGV2	TRGJ1/TRGJ2	CATWDGLYYKKLF	TGTGCCACCTGGGACGGTCTTTATTATAAGAAACTCTTT
.	TRGV8	TRGJ1/TRGJ2	CATWDEGYYYKKLF	TGTGCCACCTGGGATGAGGGGTATTATTATAAGAAACTCTTT
few	TRGV9	TRGJP	CALWDAELGKKIKVF	TGTGCCTTGTGGGACGCTGAGTTGGGCAAAAAAATCAAGGTATTT
few	TRGV3	TRGJ1/TRGJ2	CATWDRTPPGYYKKLF	TGTGCCACCTGGGACAGGACCCCCCCTGGTTATTATAAGAAACTCTTT
medium-sized	TRGV4	TRGJ1/TRGJ2	CATWEYYKKLF	TGTGCCACCTGGGAGTATTATAAGAAACTCTTT
.	TRGV2	TRGJP2	CATWDGWWRSDWIKTF	TGTGCCACCTGGGACGGGTGGTGGAGGAGTGATTGGATCAAGACGTTT
.	TRGV9	TRGJP	CASKLGKKIKVF	TGTGCCTCAAAGTTGGGCAAAAAAATCAAGGTATTT
.	TRGV4	TRGJP1	CATWAPSGGWFKIF	TGTGCCACCTGGGCCCCCTCGGGGGGTTGGTTCAAGATATTC
.	TRGV4	TRGJP2	CATWKDAGGRDWIKTF	TGTGCCACCTGGAAAGATGCGGGGGGGCGTGATTGGATCAAGACGTTT
.	TRGV2	TRGJ1/TRGJ2	CATWDGLCLF	TGTGCCACCTGGGACGGGCTATGTCTCTTT
.	TRGV8	TRGJ1/TRGJ2	CAITYKKLF	TGTGCCATAACTTATAAGAAACTCTTT
.	TRGV4	TRGJ1/TRGJ2	CATWDTPPGYYKKLF	TGTGCCACCTGGGATACCCCTCCGGGGTATTATAAGAAACTCTTT
.	TRGV5	TRGJP2	CATWDRRSDWIKTF	TGTGCCACCTGGGACCGGCGTAGTGATTGGATCAAGACGTTT
.	TRGV9	TRGJ1/TRGJ2	CALWEVPRMRYKKLF	TGTGCCTTGTGGGAGGTGCCCCGAATGAGGTATAAGAAACTCTTT
few	TRGV2	TRGJ1/TRGJ2	CATWVQRGYKKLF	TGTGCCACCTGGGTCCAACGGGGTTATAAGAAACTCTTT
.	TRGV4	TRGJP2	CATWERLRCSDWIKTF	TGTGCCACCTGGGAGAGATTGAGGTGCAGTGATTGGATCAAGACGTTT
few	TRGV4	TRGJ1/TRGJ2	CATWDGPRLDAYYYKKLF	TGTGCCACCTGGGATGGGCCTCGTCTTGACGCTTATTATTATAAGAAACTCTTT
few	TRGV9	TRGJ1/TRGJ2	CALWEVVKKLF	TGTGCCTTGTGGGAGGTTGTAAAGAAACTCTTT
.	TRGV3	TRGJ1/TRGJ2	CATWDRQGAYKKLF	TGTGCCACCTGGGACAGGCAGGGGGCCTATAAGAAACTCTTT
.	TRGV9	TRGJP	CALWEVRRGESGKKIKVF	TGTGCCTTGTGGGAGGTGCGACGGGGGGAGTCGGGCAAAAAAATCAAGGTATTT
few	TRGV9	TRGJP1	CALWEPSAGWFKIF	TGTGCCTTGTGGGAGCCCTCGGCTGGTTGGTTCAAGATATTT
few	TRGV2	TRGJP	CATWDGQKELGKKIKVF	TGTGCCACCTGGGACGGGCAGAAAGAGTTGGGCAAAAAAATCAAGGTATTT
.	TRGV4	TRGJ1/TRGJ2	CATWDSQKLF	TGTGCCACCTGGGATTCCCAGAAACTCTTT
medium-sized	TRGV2	TRGJ1/TRGJ2	CATWDGRHYKKLF	TGTGCCACCTGGGACGGGCGTCATTATAAGAAACTCTTT
few	TRGV2	TRGJ1/TRGJ2	CATWDRCTPLVWYKKLF	TGTGCCACCTGGGACCGCTGCACCCCGTTAGTGTGGTATAAGAAACTCTTT
few	TRGV9	TRGJ1/TRGJ2	CALWADLYYKKLF	TGTGCCTTGTGGGCAGACCTTTATTATAAGAAACTCTTT
.	TRGV9	TRGJ1/TRGJ2	CALWGPYYKKLF	TGTGCCTTGTGGGGCCCATATTATAAGAAACTCTTT
medium-sized	TRGV8	TRGJ1/TRGJ2	CATWDRNYYKKLF	TGTGCCACCTGGGATAGGAATTATTATAAGAAACTCTTT